Below, 5 T cell receptor beta chains from the same sample are listed, as sequenced in a study of blood T cell dynamics during melanoma immunotherapy. As to time point: week 3, after first cycle of checkpoint inhibitor. Here immunoSEQ multiplex PCR was the method, and the copy in TCRdb shows in-frame clones only, minus some. This sample carries 14,000 to 15,000 clones, approximately 90% of them seen once, and the ten largest clones take 7.8%. The source was blood, collected from a patient treated with checkpoint blockade. The receptors stem from a human donor with melanoma.

The chain employs TRBV16 and TRBJ1-1; D not certain. This CDR3 has 14 residues. Germline CDR1 is KGHSY and CDR2 is FQNENV. V was shortened by 2 bases and J by 2 bases, with 9 bases between the two germline ends. The CDR3 loop reads CASSQGVGNTEAFF. Written as DNA, the CDR3 is TGTGCCAGCAGCCAAGGGGTTGGAAACACTGAAGCTTTCTTT.

This clone showed up just once. This sequence joins TRBV4-3 and TRBJ2-5; 11 positions match TRBD2. Germline V gene sequence: CDR1 LGHNA, CDR2 YSLEER. J lost 4 bases, V lost 1 base, and 5 bases had no gene match. The CDR3 runs to 16 residues. The CDR3 loop is CASSQAVAGGGETQYF. The CDR3 DNA follows: TGCGCCAGCAGCCAAGCGGTAGCGGGGGGGGGAGAGACCCAGTACTTC.

In DNA, the CDR3 is TGTGCCAGCTCATCAGACAGGGGACCTAATGAAAAACTGTTTTTT. Its protein is CASSSDRGPNEKLFF. The gene calls are TRBV18 and TRBJ1-4; 8 bases map to TRBD1. Trimming cost V 5 bases and J 3 bases; bases outside gene matches: 5. The CDR3 length is 15 residues. Germline V lookup: CDR1 KGHSH, CDR2 LQKENI.

For the CDR3, the DNA is TGTGCCAGCAGTTCCGGGGGGGGTAGGGGCAGCAAAGAGACCCAGTACTTC. Translation gives CASSSGGGRGSKETQYF. V gene TRBV28 combines with J gene TRBJ2-5; 8 bases fit TRBD2. The CDR3 consists of 17 residues. The trim removed 4 bases at V and 3 bases at J, leaving 13 bases unmatched. In germline, CDR1 is MDHEN, CDR2 SYDVKM.

The V and J genes are TRBV30 and TRBJ2-1; TRBD1 matches at 8 bases. The CDR3 runs to 14 residues. Germline assignment: CDR1 GTSNPN and CDR2 SVGIG (reference sequence). The V and J ends lost 8 bases and 5 bases, in that order; junction bases with no gene match: 11. The CDR3 DNA follows: TGTGCCCGGACAGTCCAGGGGGCCCACAATGAGCAGTTCTTC. It specifies CARTVQGAHNEQFF.